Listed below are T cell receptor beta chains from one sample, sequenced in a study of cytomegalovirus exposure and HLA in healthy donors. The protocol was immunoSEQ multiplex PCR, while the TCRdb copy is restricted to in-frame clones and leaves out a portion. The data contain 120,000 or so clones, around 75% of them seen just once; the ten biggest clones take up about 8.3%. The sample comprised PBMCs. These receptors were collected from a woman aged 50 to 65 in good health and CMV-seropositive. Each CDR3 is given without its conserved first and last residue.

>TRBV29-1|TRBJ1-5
SVGTGRDQPQH
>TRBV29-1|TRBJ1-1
SVEGQENTEAF
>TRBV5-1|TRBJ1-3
ASSPDRGNTIY
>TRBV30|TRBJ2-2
AWSVRLYSPQGTGELF
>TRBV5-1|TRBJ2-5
ASSLGPVNEGQY
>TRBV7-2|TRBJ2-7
ASSSIAGGREQY
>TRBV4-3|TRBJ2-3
ASAFSSDGTDTQY
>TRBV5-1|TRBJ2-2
ASSALTGKGTGELF
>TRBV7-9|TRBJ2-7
SSSLAGGYEQY
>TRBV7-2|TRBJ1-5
ASSPVRGSNQPQH
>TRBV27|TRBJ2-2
ASSLAGSNTGELF
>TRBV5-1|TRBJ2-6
ASSFYPGQGAKGANVLT
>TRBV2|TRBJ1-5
ASSEGWSSNQPQH
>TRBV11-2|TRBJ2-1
ASSLVLFGNEQF
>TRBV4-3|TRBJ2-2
ASSPARMAGELF
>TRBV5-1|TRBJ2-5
ASSRGDVSGQETQY
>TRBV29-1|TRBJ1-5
SVEVWGLQGPDDQPQH
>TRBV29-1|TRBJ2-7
SAWGQAGQY
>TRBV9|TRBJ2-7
ASSVGLAGGPSYEQY
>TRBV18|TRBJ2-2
ASSQGSSGIGELF
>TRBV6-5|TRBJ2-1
ASSYRSSYNEQF
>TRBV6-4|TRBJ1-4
ASTHGGDFEKLF
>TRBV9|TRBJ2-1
ASSVVGGKNEQF
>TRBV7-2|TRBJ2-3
ASSLGQAGSGTQY
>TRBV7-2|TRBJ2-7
ASSRTTYEQY
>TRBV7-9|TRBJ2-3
ASSHPVGATQY
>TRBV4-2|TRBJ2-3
ASSLGDTQY
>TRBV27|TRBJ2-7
ASRLIYGGDAYEQY
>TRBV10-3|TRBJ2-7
AISESLDRVTYEQY
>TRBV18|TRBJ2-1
ASSDTTLNEQF
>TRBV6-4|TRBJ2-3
ASSLQGDTDTQY
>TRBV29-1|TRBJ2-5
SLSGAWGETQY
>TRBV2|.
ASIQTGVEQY
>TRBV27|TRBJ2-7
ASRSGRAGEQY
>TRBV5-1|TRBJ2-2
ASSWAITGELF
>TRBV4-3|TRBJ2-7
ASSQDGSRTYEQY
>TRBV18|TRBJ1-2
ASSPETPRTNYGYT
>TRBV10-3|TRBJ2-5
AISRYGREETQY
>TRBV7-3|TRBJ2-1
ASTPRGEPYNEQF
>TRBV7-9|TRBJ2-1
ASSLEGTTINEQF
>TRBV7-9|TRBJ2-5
ASSLDLPRAGEWKTQY
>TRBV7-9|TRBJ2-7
ASSVGEGTYEQY
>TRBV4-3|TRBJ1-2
ASSLRQGQADGYT
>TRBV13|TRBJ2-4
ASIMTGKRENIQY
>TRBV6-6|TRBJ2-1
ASRSNRADKYNEQF
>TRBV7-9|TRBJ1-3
ASSLVLDRVVRNTIY
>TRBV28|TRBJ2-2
ASSLGGGELF
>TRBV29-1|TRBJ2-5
STWAWGLAGGPLGTQY
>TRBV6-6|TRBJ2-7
ASSQGPQGLSYEQY
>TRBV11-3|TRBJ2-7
ASSYSGGSSYEQY
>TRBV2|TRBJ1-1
ASSARVGRTEAF
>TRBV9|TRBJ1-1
ASSDSAGLRRRAF